These 32 T cell receptor beta chains were sequenced from one sample in a study of beta chain features in type 1 diabetes. Study results and caveats: For Type 1 diabetes patients, all four CD4+ subsets carried TCRB CDR3s that were moderately but significantly shorter.

These TCRs' antigens remain unknown. All of the isolated RNA was reverse transcribed, so expressed TCRB transcripts were sequenced. The method was immunoSEQ multiplex PCR; TCRdb's version includes in-frame clones alone and lacks a portion of them. Of 150,000 to 200,000 clones in the sample, around 8.4% are singletons; the top ten hold around 0.5%. Sequenced sample: central memory CD4+ T cells from blood. These receptors were obtained from a woman aged 18-35 years with type 1 diabetes.

The rearrangement uses TRBV14 and TRBJ1-1; D is undetermined. CDR3 length: 12 amino acids. Trimming left V 3 bases short and J 7 bases short, with 9 bases between. Germline CDR1 is SGHDN and CDR2 is FVKESK. CDR3 region: CASSQSGFEAFF. The CDR3 DNA follows: TGTGCCAGCAGCCAGTCCGGTTTTGAAGCTTTCTTT.

Only a few counts were recorded for this clone. The chain couples TRBV5-6 to TRBJ2-3; perhaps TRBD2 as D (6 bases). Trimming shortened V by 4 bases and J by 8 bases, and 11 bases separated the two germline ends. This CDR3 region has 12 residues. Germline CDR1 SGHDT, CDR2 YYEEEE. DNA of the CDR3: TGTGCCAGCAGCCTGACGACTAGTACGCAGTATTTT. Translating it yields CASSLTTSTQYF.

The chain uses TRBV6-5 and TRBJ1-3; D is unclear. Germline CDR1 MNHEY, CDR2 SVGAGI. The CDR3 runs 13 residues. The V and J ends lost 6 bases and 6 bases respectively, with 12 bases between them. This CDR3 reads CASRPGGSNTIYF. CDR3 bases: TGTGCCAGCAGGCCCGGAGGCTCAAACACCATATATTTT.

This clone has only a few counts. The J gene is TRBJ2-7, the V gene TRBV11-2; TRBD2 agrees at 8 bases. There are 11 residues in the CDR3. V shed 8 bases and J 7 bases; nucleotides not matched to a gene: 4. Germline assignment: CDR1 SGHAT and CDR2 FQNNGV. This chain's CDR3 is CASRSGGEQYF. The CDR3 coding sequence is TGTGCCAGCCGGTCGGGAGGGGAGCAGTACTTC.

This clone has just a few counts. This chain uses TRBV5-4 with TRBJ2-7; 14 bases fit TRBD2. Trimming at V came to 4 bases and at J to 2 bases, leaving 14 bases not matched to a gene. The V gene's germline CDR1 is SGHNT and CDR2 YYREEE (reference sequence). CDR3 length equals 19 residues. This chain's CDR3 is CASSPETGLAGVGAYEQYF. CDR3 in DNA: TGTGCCAGCAGCCCGGAGACGGGACTAGCGGGAGTAGGGGCCTACGAGCAGTACTTC. Full variable domain (remainder filled in from reference TRBV5-4 and TRBJ2-7): ETGVTQSPTHLIKTRGQQVTLRCSSQSGHNTVSWYQQALGQGPQFIFQYYREEENGRGNFPPRFSGLQFPNYSSELNVNALELDDSALYLCASSPETGLAGVGAYEQYFGPGTRLTVT.

This chain uses TRBV30 with TRBJ2-7; D is possibly TRBD2 (6 bases). Germline V gene lookup returns CDR1 GTSNPN and CDR2 SVGIG (reference sequence). The CDR3 has 15 amino acids. The V end was cut by 2 bases, the J end by 2 bases, with 16 bases between. The CDR3 DNA reads TGTGCCTGGAGTCCCCCAGGACGGGAGCCCTACGAGCAGTACTTC. It encodes CAWSPPGREPYEQYF.

The gene calls are TRBV4-2 and TRBJ1-1, with D unresolved. The CDR3 has 12 amino acids. Between the trimmed V and J ends, which lost 1 base and 11 bases, there was a span of 11 bases. CDR1 and CDR2 from the germline V gene are LGHNA and YNFKEQ. CDR3 DNA sequence: TGTGCCAGCAGCCAAGGGGAGGTCAAGGCTTTCTTT. It encodes CASSQGEVKAFF.

V and J are TRBV5-1 and TRBJ1-5; D call uncertain. V was trimmed by 4 bases and J by 7 bases, leaving 18 bases between them. The CDR3 consists of 15 residues. Germline-derived CDR1 and CDR2 are SGHRS and YFSETQ. The CDR3 is CASSPSAGGQQPQHF. The CDR3 nucleotides are TGCGCCAGCAGCCCTTCGGCGGGAGGTCAACAGCCCCAGCATTTT.

CDR3 sequence: CATSRDKGVRQPQHF. In DNA, the CDR3 is TGTGCCACCAGCAGAGATAAAGGGGTTCGGCAGCCCCAGCATTTT. The chain carries TRBV15 and TRBJ1-5, with D possibly TRBD1 on 5 matching bases. Germline CDR1 and CDR2: LNHNV and YYDKDF (reference sequence). The CDR3 is 15 amino acids. V was trimmed by 0 bases and J by 7 bases, leaving 13 bases between them.

This clone appeared a few times. This chain links TRBV7-9 with TRBJ2-1; possibly TRBD2 for D (6 bases). V lost 4 bases to trimming and J lost 8 bases, with 15 bases between them. Germline lookup yields CDR1 SEHNR and CDR2 FQNEAQ (reference sequence). The CDR3 contains 14 residues. The CDR3: CASSSGRWWDEQFF. The DNA for the CDR3 is TGTGCCAGCAGCTCAGGGAGGTGGTGGGATGAGCAGTTCTTC. Using reference TRBV7-9 and TRBJ2-1 for the parts outside the CDR3, the full variable domain is DTGVSQNPRHKITKRGQNVTFRCDPISEHNRLYWYRQTLGQGPEFLTYFQNEAQLEKSRLLSDRFSAERPKGSFSTLEIQRTEQGDSAMYLCASSSGRWWDEQFFGPGTRLTVL.

This clone was detected only a few times. The chain joins TRBV11-2 to TRBJ2-7; D perhaps matches TRBD2 (6 bases). Germline CDR1 reads SGHAT; CDR2 reads FQNNGV. This CDR3 contains 16 residues. Trimming pared 4 bases from V and 3 bases from J, leaving 19 bases between. CDR3 amino acids: CASSSGGSGPFYEQYF. The CDR3 coding sequence is TGTGCCAGCAGCTCCGGAGGTAGCGGACCCTTCTACGAGCAGTACTTC. Together with reference TRBV11-2 and TRBJ2-7, the CDR3 gives the full variable domain: EAGVAQSPRYKIIEKRQSVAFWCNPISGHATLYWYQQILGQGPKLLIQFQNNGVVDDSQLPKDRFSAERLKGVDSTLKIQPAKLEDSAVYLCASSSGGSGPFYEQYFGPGTRLTVT.

The rearrangement uses TRBV19 and TRBJ2-1, with TRBD1 matching 7 bases. In germline, CDR1 is LNHDA, CDR2 SQIVND (reference sequence). The CDR3 runs 16 residues. V lost 6 bases to trimming and J lost 0 bases; unmatched junction nucleotides: 8. This CDR3 is CASRAMTGNSYNEQFF. CDR3 nucleotides: TGTGCCAGTAGAGCGATGACAGGGAACTCCTACAATGAGCAGTTCTTC.

The table lists this clone with a few counts. The genes are TRBV7-2 and TRBJ1-5; D is undetermined. Germline loops: CDR1 SGHTA, CDR2 FQGNSA. Trimming pared 5 bases from V and 7 bases from J, leaving 12 bases between. The CDR3 runs to 13 residues. In nucleotides, the CDR3 is TGTGCCAGCAGCGTAGAGACGGGGCAGCCCCAGCATTTT. Translating gives CASSVETGQPQHF.

This clone appeared a few times. V gene TRBV14 combines with J gene TRBJ1-4; no definite D call. Deletions cut 0 bases from V and 17 bases from J, with 13 bases between. Germline values: CDR1 SGHDN, CDR2 FVKESK. The CDR3 has 12 residues. The CDR3 DNA follows: TGTGCCAGCAGCCAAGATCCCAGGCGGGTTTTTTTT. Translated, it gives CASSQDPRRVFF.

This chain joins TRBV4-1 and TRBJ2-7; a possible D gene is TRBD1 (6 bases). With 4 bases removed from V and 1 base from J, the gap between germline ends came to 17 bases. Per the germline V gene, CDR1 is MGHRA and CDR2 is YSYEKL. The CDR3 has 16 residues. The CDR3 nucleotides read TGCGCCAGCAGCCCGGTCGACAGGCCCGATTCCTACGAGCAGTACTTC. Translating gives CASSPVDRPDSYEQYF.

The chain couples TRBV29-1 to TRBJ2-5; a possible D gene is TRBD2 (5 bases). CDR3 size: 13 residues. CDR1 is SQVTM, CDR2 ANQGSEA, per germline. V was cut by 4 bases and J by 5 bases, with 14 bases left in between. The CDR3 nucleotides are TGCAGCGTTGGGTTAGGTAGAGGGGAGACCCAGTACTTC. This gives the protein CSVGLGRGETQYF.

The V and J genes are TRBV5-1 and TRBJ2-3; 10 nucleotides align to TRBD2. The J segment lost 3 bases and the V segment lost 4 bases, leaving 8 bases of the junction unmatched. The CDR3 sequence is 16 residues long. CDR1 is SGHRS, CDR2 YFSETQ, per germline. The CDR3 region has the DNA TGCGCCAGCAGCACCAGCGGGAGGGGTGTAACAGATACGCAGTATTTT. Translation: CASSTSGRGVTDTQYF.

The chain combines TRBV28 with TRBJ2-3; the D is unclear. CDR3 length: 14 amino acids. The V end was cut by 2 bases, the J end by 9 bases, with 15 bases between. Germline assignment: CDR1 MDHEN and CDR2 SYDVKM. CDR3 sequence reads: CASSLPVSTETQYF. CDR3 DNA sequence: TGTGCCAGCAGTTTACCGGTTTCGACGGAGACGCAGTATTTT.

This clone was counted only a few times. The chain is built from TRBV5-1 and TRBJ2-2; D remains unclear. This CDR3 contains 15 residues. V shed 0 bases and J shed 4 bases, with 10 bases lying between them. The germline gives CDR1 SGHRS, CDR2 YFSETQ. DNA of the CDR3: TGCGCCAGCAGCTTGGAGGCAGGATTCACCGGGGAGCTGTTTTTT. It is translated as CASSLEAGFTGELFF.

This clone was recorded a few times. This chain connects TRBV5-1 to TRBJ2-5; D may be TRBD2 (6 bases). This CDR3 is built from 14 residues. V was clipped by 7 bases and J by 2 bases, with 15 bases between them. CDR1 and CDR2 from the germline V gene are SGHRS and YFSETQ. CDR3 in DNA: TGCGCCAGCGGGTCTGGGGACTCTCAAGAGACCCAGTACTTC. It specifies CASGSGDSQETQYF.

In its sample, this clone was seen many times. V usage is TRBV11-2 and J usage is TRBJ1-1; 8 bases agree with TRBD1. V lost 5 bases to trimming and J lost 4 bases; unmatched junction nucleotides: 3. CDR3 size: 13 residues. The V gene's germline CDR1 is SGHAT and CDR2 FQNNGV. CDR3 DNA: TGTGCCAGCAGCCGACAGGGGAGCACTGAAGCTTTCTTT. Its translation is CASSRQGSTEAFF.

The V and J genes are TRBV19 and TRBJ1-5; 8 positions match TRBD1. The junction had 2 bases not matched to a gene; V was cut back by 5 bases and J by 2 bases. CDR1 LNHDA and CDR2 SQIVND come from the germline V gene (reference sequence). The CDR3 runs to 14 residues. This CDR3 is CASSEQGGNQPQHF. The CDR3 DNA reads as TGTGCCAGTAGTGAACAGGGGGGCAATCAGCCCCAGCATTTT.

This chain joins TRBV18 and TRBJ2-3; D call uncertain. This CDR3 region has 14 residues. The germline CDR1 and CDR2 sequences are KGHSH and LQKENI. The V end was cut by 2 bases, the J end by 0 bases, with 6 bases between. CDR3 bases: TGTGCCAGCTCACCATCTCGGAGCACAGATACGCAGTATTTT. Its protein product is CASSPSRSTDTQYF. Variable domain in full (rest from reference TRBV18 and TRBJ2-3): NAGVMQNPRHLVRRRGQEARLRCSPMKGHSHVYWYRQLPEEGLKFMVYLQKENIIDESGMPKERFSAEFPKEGPSILRIQQVVRGDSAAYFCASSPSRSTDTQYFGPGTRLTVL.

This clone was seen a few times. V gene TRBV6-6 combines with J gene TRBJ2-7, with 7 positions matching TRBD2. The length of the CDR3 is 15 residues. CDR1 and CDR2 from the germline V gene are MNHNY and SVGAGI (reference sequence). J gave up 5 bases and V 8 bases, and 15 bases lay outside the gene matches. The CDR3 reads CASLTSGAGEHEQYF. The CDR3 coding sequence is TGTGCCAGCCTTACGTCCGGGGCGGGAGAGCACGAGCAGTACTTC.

The chain employs TRBV5-1 and TRBJ1-2; weak D call: TRBD1 (5 bases). This CDR3 spans 15 amino acids. V dropped 4 bases and J dropped 5 bases, with 18 bases sitting between them. Germline CDR1 and CDR2: SGHRS and YFSETQ. CDR3 region: CASSPSWGGLYGYTF. The CDR3 DNA is TGCGCCAGCAGCCCCTCCTGGGGGGGGTTGTATGGCTACACCTTC. Complete variable domain (other parts from reference TRBV5-1 and TRBJ1-2): KAGVTQTPRYLIKTRGQQVTLSCSPISGHRSVSWYQQTPGQGLQFLFEYFSETQRNKGNFPGRFSGRQFSNSRSEMNVSTLELGDSALYLCASSPSWGGLYGYTFGSGTRLTVV.

This clone came up a few times. V and J are TRBV7-9 and TRBJ2-7; 9 bases map to TRBD1. CDR3 length: 14 residues. The trim removed 5 bases at V and 4 bases at J, leaving 6 bases unmatched. The germline CDR1 and CDR2 sequences are SEHNR and FQNEAQ (reference sequence). This chain's CDR3 is CASSRTGATYEQYF. In nucleotides, the CDR3 is TGTGCCAGCAGCCGGACAGGGGCAACATACGAGCAGTACTTC.

The CDR3 nucleotides read TGCAGCGTTGTTGAGGGGGCAGTTGGCGGGGAGCTGTTTTTT. Translation: CSVVEGAVGGELFF. This sequence joins TRBV29-1 and TRBJ2-2; 7 bases line up with TRBD1. The germline V gene encodes CDR1 SQVTM and CDR2 ANQGSEA. The CDR3 spans 14 residues. V shed 4 bases, J shed 7 bases, and the junction held 9 bases outside the gene matches.

V gene TRBV14 combines with J gene TRBJ2-1; TRBD2 agrees at 10 bases. CDR3 length: 15 residues. CDR1 is SGHDN and CDR2 is FVKESK in the germline V gene. Trimming removed 0 bases from V and 7 bases from J; junction bases left unmatched: 3. In nucleotides, the CDR3 is TGTGCCAGCAGCCAAGACCTACTAGCGGGAAATGAGCAGTTCTTC. Translation gives CASSQDLLAGNEQFF.

This chain connects TRBV6-6 to TRBJ1-5; D uncertain. Trimming removed 6 bases from V and 7 bases from J, with 16 bases in between. The CDR3 spans 14 residues. From germline, CDR1 is MNHNY and CDR2 SVGAGI (reference sequence). The CDR3 sequence is CASSQAGSRQPQHF. The CDR3 nucleotides read TGTGCCAGCAGCCAGGCGGGGTCCAGGCAGCCCCAGCATTTT.

A few counts support this clone. The rearrangement uses TRBV6-5 and TRBJ2-1; TRBD1 aligns across 7 bases. Unmatched junction bases numbered 7, after V lost 0 bases and J lost 5 bases. Germline-derived CDR1 and CDR2 are MNHEY and SVGAGI. The CDR3 spans 16 residues. CDR3 coding DNA: TGTGCCAGCAGTTACTCGCGACAGGGTCCCCACAATGAGCAGTTCTTC. It is translated as CASSYSRQGPHNEQFF.

Notes on this clone: At the DNA level, this CDR3 is encoded by other sequences in the same sample as well. This rearrangement joins TRBV2 to TRBJ2-7; possibly TRBD1 for D (6 bases). This CDR3 region has 13 residues. With 4 bases removed from V and 2 bases from J, the gap between germline ends came to 9 bases. Germline V gene lookup returns CDR1 SNHLY and CDR2 FYNNEI. The chain's CDR3 is CASSVGTTYEQYF. CDR3 bases: TGTGCCAGCAGTGTTGGGACAACCTACGAGCAGTACTTC.

In this sample, this clone turned up a few times. This chain connects TRBV19 to TRBJ2-2, with TRBD1 identical over 10 bases. V shed 10 bases and J 7 bases; nucleotides not matched to a gene: 6. CDR1 is LNHDA, CDR2 SQIVND, per germline (reference sequence). This CDR3 spans 13 amino acids. The CDR3 spells CATRGQGNGELFF. The CDR3, as DNA: TGTGCCACCCGGGGACAGGGGAACGGGGAGCTGTTTTTT.